This passage covers 28 T cell receptor beta chains from one sample sequenced in a study of Graves' ophthalmopathy and Graves' hyperthyroidism. The authors amplified TCR beta CDR3 regions from RNA transcripts. The workflow started with a first-round RT-PCR run with HTBI primers and then moved on to a second-round multiplex PCR. TCRdb used MiXCR to reprocess the multiplex PCR reads, holding one entry per CDR3 protein. The sample records some 520,000 distinct CDR3 sequences, under 15% being singletons. Specimen: blood. The receptors were sampled from a woman in her twenties or thirties with Graves' ophthalmopathy.

Regarding this clonotype: A much bigger clone sits one base away, suggesting this may be a read error. This chain uses TRBV6-4 with TRBJ2-7; possibly TRBD2 for D (5 bases). In germline, CDR1 is MRHNA, CDR2 SNTAGT. The CDR3 has 16 residues. Trimming removed 8 bases at V and 0 bases at J, with 20 bases between. For the CDR3, the DNA is TGTGCCAGCTCATCCGGAGGAGGACCTAGCTCCTACGAGCAGTACTTC. Its translation is CASSSGGGPSSYEQYF.

The gene calls are TRBV11-2 and TRBJ1-2; TRBD1 might be the D (6 bases). Per the germline V gene, CDR1 is SGHAT and CDR2 is FQNNGV. This CDR3 spans 15 amino acids. V lost 0 bases, J lost 3 bases, and 11 bases lay in between. The CDR3 sequence: CASSLDGQGHYGYTF. CDR3 DNA sequence: TGTGCCAGCAGCTTAGATGGGCAGGGGCACTATGGCTACACCTTC.

This clonotype was recorded many times. The J gene is TRBJ2-7, the V gene TRBV29-1, with 10 bases lining up with TRBD1. CDR1 and CDR2 from the germline V gene are SQVTM and ANQGSEA. The CDR3 runs 13 residues. Trimming took 7 bases from V and 5 from J; bases not matched to a gene: 8. CDR3 sequence: CSAGQGGSNEQYF. The DNA for the CDR3 is TGCAGCGCCGGACAGGGGGGAAGTAACGAGCAGTACTTC.

This clonotype appeared many times. The chain joins TRBV7-9 to TRBJ1-2; D not resolved. The CDR3 has 13 residues. V lost 5 bases and J 5 bases, leaving 12 bases between the germline ends. Germline CDR1 reads SEHNR; CDR2 reads FQNEAQ (reference sequence). The CDR3 spells CASSREGSYGYTF. DNA of the CDR3: TGTGCCAGCAGCCGAGAGGGATCGTATGGCTACACCTTC.

This clonotype was picked up many times. The genes are TRBV11-2 and TRBJ1-6; D ambiguous. Germline V CDR1 and CDR2: SGHAT, FQNNGV. Trimming left V 10 bases short and J 14 bases short, with 21 bases between. The CDR3 length is 13 residues. The CDR3 region has the DNA TGTGCCACCGCACCCCTCTGGAAGTCGTCCCTCCACTTT. Its translation: CATAPLWKSSLHF.

Ten or more counts support this clonotype. The chain recombines TRBV28 with TRBJ2-7; 8 bases map to TRBD2. V lost 8 bases, J lost 2 bases, and 8 bases stayed unmatched. The CDR3 sequence is 14 residues long. Germline values: CDR1 MDHEN, CDR2 SYDVKM. The CDR3 coding sequence is TGTGCCAGCTTCCCAGCGGGGGAAGCCTACGAGCAGTACTTC. Protein sequence: CASFPAGEAYEQYF. Full variable domain (rest looked up from reference TRBV28 and TRBJ2-7): DVKVTQSSRYLVKRTGEKVFLECVQDMDHENMFWYRQDPGLGLRLIYFSYDVKMKEKGDIPEGYSVSREKKERFSLILESASTNQTSMYLCASFPAGEAYEQYFGPGTRLTVT.

This clonotype has a handful of counts. The chain uses TRBV11-2 and TRBJ2-5; D tentatively reads TRBD1 or TRBD2 (6 bases each). Trimming cost V 1 base and J 4 bases, with 13 bases left between them. Germline CDR1 is SGHAT and CDR2 is FQNNGV. The CDR3 runs 15 residues. CDR3 sequence: CASSLGGAGRETQYF. The CDR3, as DNA: TGTGCCAGCAGCTTAGGGGGGGCGGGACGAGAGACCCAGTACTTC.

This clonotype was detected many times. This chain links TRBV27 with TRBJ1-6; D uncertain. Germline V gene sequence: CDR1 MNHEY, CDR2 SMNVEV (reference sequence). The ends were cut back, 0 bases at V and 5 bases at J, with 8 bases in the middle. CDR3 length: 15 residues. CDR3 protein: CASSLSYTDNSPLHF. CDR3 DNA: TGTGCCAGCAGTTTATCGTACACCGATAATTCACCCCTCCACTTT.

The table lists this clonotype with many counts. The genes are TRBV12-3 or TRBV12-4 and TRBJ2-7; D possibly corresponds to TRBD1 (6 bases). V dropped 6 bases and J dropped 1 base, with 16 bases sitting between them. The CDR3 runs 15 residues. CDR3 in amino acids: CASRTGTSGSYEQYF. CDR3 nucleotides: TGTGCCAGCAGAACCGGGACATCCGGATCCTACGAGCAGTACTTC.

J is TRBJ2-7 and V is TRBV6-1; possibly TRBD2 for D (6 bases). Germline loops: CDR1 MNHNS, CDR2 SASEGT. V lost 6 bases and J lost 3, with 18 bases in between. The CDR3 sequence is 15 residues long. In DNA, the CDR3 is TGTGCCAGCAGGGGCGTGCGTGGGGGGTTCTACGAGCAGTACTTC. It specifies CASRGVRGGFYEQYF.

This clonotype was recorded at least ten times. The V and J genes are TRBV30 and TRBJ2-2; D is perhaps TRBD2 (5 bases). Trimming removed 4 bases at V and 4 bases at J, with 10 bases between. This CDR3 region has 13 residues. Per the germline V gene, CDR1 is GTSNPN and CDR2 is SVGIG (reference sequence). CDR3 in DNA: TGTGCCTGGAATGAGGGTCTCACCGGGGAGCTGTTTTTT. It is translated as CAWNEGLTGELFF.

Ten or more counts support this clonotype. This chain joins TRBV3-1 and TRBJ2-7, with D hard to call. The ends were cut back, 3 bases at V and 0 bases at J, with 6 bases in the middle. Germline assignment: CDR1 LGHDT and CDR2 YNNKEL (reference sequence). This CDR3 comprises 13 residues. CDR3 in amino acids: CASSHRTSYEQYF. CDR3 in DNA: TGTGCCAGCAGCCATCGAACCTCCTACGAGCAGTACTTC.

This clonotype appeared many times. V usage is TRBV6-5 and J usage is TRBJ2-7; a possible D gene is TRBD2 (5 bases). The CDR3 runs to 17 residues. The germline V gene has CDR1 MNHEY and CDR2 SVGAGI. Trimming cost V 6 bases and J 4 bases, with 25 bases left between them. This chain's CDR3 is CASSLRRVGGSIYEQYF. In DNA, the CDR3 is TGTGCCAGCAGCCTCCGGCGGGTTGGAGGTTCAATATACGAGCAGTACTTC.

This clonotype came up many times. V usage is TRBV28 and J usage is TRBJ2-7; the D gene could be TRBD1 or TRBD2 (5 bases each). Germline values: CDR1 MDHEN, CDR2 SYDVKM. This CDR3 is 15 amino acids long. Trimming cost V 4 bases and J 5 bases, with 18 bases left between them. In DNA, the CDR3 is TGTGCCAGCAGTTCCGGGGCAGGGCAGAGCCACGAGCAGTACTTC. Translating gives CASSSGAGQSHEQYF. The variable domain in full, with the rest retrieved from reference TRBV28 and TRBJ2-7, is DVKVTQSSRYLVKRTGEKVFLECVQDMDHENMFWYRQDPGLGLRLIYFSYDVKMKEKGDIPEGYSVSREKKERFSLILESASTNQTSMYLCASSSGAGQSHEQYFGPGTRLTVT.

This clonotype was detected many times. V gene TRBV7-3 combines with J gene TRBJ2-5; 7 nucleotides agree with TRBD2. CDR3 size: 13 residues. CDR1 SGHTA and CDR2 FQGTGA come from the germline V gene. With V trimmed by 5 bases and J by 5 bases, 5 bases remained unmatched. CDR3 sequence (DNA): TGTGCCAGCAGCCTAGCGGCTTTTGAGACCCAGTACTTC. Protein: CASSLAAFETQYF.

This clonotype was seen many times. This chain links TRBV18 with TRBJ1-1; D not certain. In germline, CDR1 is KGHSH, CDR2 LQKENI. Trimming took off 2 bases at V and 6 bases at J, with 10 bases between the two ends. The CDR3 loop spans 13 amino acids. The CDR3 loop reads CASSPYSFPEAFF. CDR3 bases: TGTGCCAGCTCACCATATAGTTTCCCTGAAGCTTTCTTT.

This clonotype was observed many times. The chain links TRBV10-3 to TRBJ1-1; D unresolved. Trimming pared 6 bases from V and 4 bases from J, leaving 9 bases between. Germline V gives CDR1 ENHRY, CDR2 SYGVKD. This CDR3 region has 12 residues. In DNA form, the CDR3 reads TGTGCCATCAGCGAAGCTATCACTGAAGCTTTCTTT. Its translation is CAISEAITEAFF.

In its sample, this clonotype was seen many times. V usage is TRBV20-1 and J usage is TRBJ2-5; TRBD2 aligns across 7 bases. The CDR3 is 16 amino acids. Trimming at V came to 1 base and at J to 4 bases, leaving 12 bases not matched to a gene. CDR1 and CDR2 (germline): DFQATT, SNEGSKA (reference sequence). CDR3 residues: CSARAALVRERETQYF. The CDR3 region has the DNA TGCAGTGCTAGAGCTGCGTTGGTGCGGGAGAGAGAGACCCAGTACTTC.

This clonotype was observed a few times. The V gene is TRBV5-1, the J gene TRBJ1-1; no reliable D call. This CDR3 has 15 residues. Germline CDR1 and CDR2: SGHRS and YFSETQ. Trimming cost V 0 bases and J 5 bases, with 14 bases left between them. The CDR3 reads CASSLDPGLGTEAFF. The CDR3 region has the DNA TGCGCCAGCAGCTTGGACCCGGGCCTTGGGACTGAAGCTTTCTTT.

This clonotype was picked up a small number of times. The chain links TRBV28 to TRBJ1-3, with D possibly matching TRBD1 (5 bases). CDR3 length: 16 residues. Germline V lookup: CDR1 MDHEN, CDR2 SYDVKM. V shed 5 bases and J shed 6 bases, with 20 bases lying between them. CDR3 protein: CASSEIKQDRENTIYF. CDR3 nucleotides: TGTGCCAGCAGTGAAATCAAACAGGATAGGGAAAACACCATATATTTT.

Ten or more counts support this clonotype. Compared with germline, one end of the junction differs, possibly owing to a read error. V and J are TRBV28 and TRBJ2-5; 11 positions match TRBD1. Germline V gene lookup returns CDR1 MDHEN and CDR2 SYDVKM. There are 16 residues in the CDR3. The CDR3 reads CASSPWTGGLQGTQYF. The CDR3 coding sequence is TGTGCCAGCAGTCCCTGGACAGGGGGCCTACAAGGGACCCAGTACTTC.

The chain joins TRBV11-2 to TRBJ2-7; D unclear. Matching the DNA end better, TRBJ2-1 makes the J call doubtful. The CDR3 spans 12 residues. Germline lookup yields CDR1 SGHAT and CDR2 FQNNGV. This chain's CDR3 is CASSLLSYEQFF. CDR3 in DNA: TGTGCCAGCAGCTTACTATCCTACGAGCAGTTCTTC.

Comments on this clonotype: A much larger clone lies one base from this, so it may be a read error. CDR3 amino acids: CASEGNKASYEQYF. In DNA, the CDR3 is TGTGCCAGCGAAGGTAATAAGGCTTCCTACGAGCAGTACTTC. The chain uses TRBV6-1 and TRBJ2-7; D is undetermined. V shed 8 bases and J shed 1 base, with 15 bases lying between them. This CDR3 region has 14 residues. CDR1 and CDR2 (germline): MNHNS, SASEGT.

V usage is TRBV10-3 and J usage is TRBJ2-7; 7 bases fit TRBD1. CDR1 is ENHRY and CDR2 is SYGVKD in the germline V gene. Trimming cost V 4 bases and J 0 bases; bases outside gene matches: 6. The CDR3 length is 15 residues. CDR3 in amino acids: CAISGGQLFSYEQYF. CDR3 coding DNA: TGTGCCATCAGTGGGGGACAGCTCTTCTCCTACGAGCAGTACTTC.

This clonotype has ten or more counts. The chain joins TRBV7-2 to TRBJ2-4; TRBD1 matches 7 bases. Germline-derived CDR1 and CDR2 are SGHTA and FQGNSA. J was trimmed by 0 bases and V by 5 bases; bases with no gene match: 1. This CDR3 is 14 amino acids long. The CDR3 coding sequence is TGTGCCAGCAGCGACAGGGTAGCCAAAAACATTCAGTACTTC. Translation gives CASSDRVAKNIQYF.

This clonotype was seen many times. The chain uses TRBV20-1 and TRBJ1-2, with a weak D call TRBD1 (6 bases). Deletions cut 2 bases from V and 8 bases from J, with 24 bases between. The CDR3 runs to 16 residues. Germline V gene data show CDR1 as DFQATT and CDR2 as SNEGSKA (reference sequence). CDR3 nucleotide sequence: TGCAGTGCTAGATCACAGGGTGAAGGGATCCGTCGAGGCTACACCTTC. Translation: CSARSQGEGIRRGYTF.

The chain uses TRBV5-1 and TRBJ1-3; D not resolved. This CDR3 is built from 16 residues. Trimming took 0 bases from V and 0 from J, leaving 10 bases between them. Germline lookup yields CDR1 SGHRS and CDR2 YFSETQ. The CDR3 protein is CASSLAGVSSGNTIYF. In DNA, the CDR3 is TGCGCCAGCAGCTTGGCCGGGGTGAGCTCTGGAAACACCATATATTTT.

This clonotype showed up many times. V is TRBV28 and J is TRBJ1-6, with TRBD1 as a possible D gene (6 bases). This CDR3 contains 13 residues. Germline loops: CDR1 MDHEN, CDR2 SYDVKM. Trimming removed 7 bases at V and 6 bases at J, with 10 bases between. The CDR3, as DNA: TGTGCCAGCAACGCAGGGGTTAATTCACCCCTCCACTTT. This sequence encodes CASNAGVNSPLHF.